The sequence of this TCR beta chain was determined in a study of OX40 agonist ivuxolimab in advanced cancers. Looking at the study overall: Ivuxolimab was a fully human IgG2 agonistic monoclonal antibody targeting the costimulatory receptor OX40 (CD134). Intravenous ivuxolimab was administered to patients every 2 weeks at six dose levels: 0.01, 0.1, 0.3, 1.5, 3 and 10 mg/kg. Of the 52 patients in dose escalation, some 20 had hepatocellular carcinoma, about 15 had melanoma, 9 had renal cell carcinoma and 9 had head and neck cancer. In the dose-escalation cohort, approximately 82% of patients were male, and the mean age was approximately 60 years, with a range of about 23 to 85. Patients were allowed to have had prior anti-PD-1, anti-PD-L1 or anti-CTLA-4 therapy, and approximately 43% of the dose-escalation patients had previously received checkpoint inhibitors. Three dose-escalation patients achieved partial responses, one with hepatocellular carcinoma and two with cutaneous melanoma. The point of sequencing TCRbeta in the periphery was to test whether ivuxolimab changed TCR sequence diversity and drove clonal T-cell expansion. The paper describes the monotherapy dose-escalation part (N ≈ 52 patients) of the phase I trial of ivuxolimab.

Measured from the cysteine to the phenylalanine, the CDR3 is 15 residues long. This entry keeps only the CDR3 DNA: 45 bases, framed from base 1. As encoded in the germline V gene, CDR1 is WSHSY while CDR2 is SAAADI. V lost 11 bases and J lost 1 base, and the count of bases not matched to a germline gene is 11. The trial excluded patients who had a history of autoimmune disease or who were on systemic immunosuppression. Peripheral blood for TCR sequencing was collected from all dose cohorts at baseline, on cycle 4 day 1, and on cycle 7 day 1. The samples were taken from a phase I, first-in-human, multicenter, open-label dose-escalation trial of ivuxolimab. Adults with locally advanced or metastatic head and neck squamous cell, hepatocellular, melanoma or renal cell carcinoma were enrolled in the trial. CD4+ and CD8+ T cells were sorted separately from peripheral blood before TCR sequencing. A note on this clone: Its antigen has not been determined. The sample holds no much larger clone one base away, and base qualities are not on file.

The paper as a whole reports these results and caveats: Clonal expansion of both CD4+ and CD8+ blood T cells was observed from baseline to week 6 at doses 0.1 to 3.0 mg/kg. In partial responders in the 0.1-3.0 mg/kg groups, normalized peripheral clonal expansion was found to be among the lowest, especially among CD8+ T cells. Low levels of normalized T-cell clonal expansion were also seen in some nonresponding patients. After ivuxolimab, more expanded clones were found on average in CD8+ T cells than in CD4+ T cells. The antigen specificity of the clonally expanded peripheral T cells was not determined.

Genomic DNA was extracted from sorted cells for sequencing of the TCRbeta CDR3 region. The immunoSEQ Assay was used to sequence the TCRbeta CDR3 regions. TCRdb took over this immuneACCESS table, retaining in-frame rearrangements with V and J assigned. Such tables are incomplete; in checked studies, under half of the missing clones stem from an unresolved V gene, and the remainder is unexplained. The sample contains some 35,000 clones, about three quarters of them found a single time. Together, the top ten hold 7.5% to 10% of the sample. This receptor was taken from an adult with an advanced solid tumor such as melanoma, head and neck, liver or kidney cancer. The sequenced sample was CD4+ or CD8+ T cells sorted from blood, obtained in a trial of the OX40 agonist ivuxolimab. The chain joins TRBV10-2 to TRBJ1-5; 7 bases in between match TRBD1. CDR3 region: CALLRRGRSNQPQHF. The DNA is as follows: TGCGCCCTACTTAGGAGGGGGCGAAGCAATCAGCCCCAGCATTTT.